This TCR beta chain comes out of a study of shared clonotypes between healthy human individuals. The study's findings and limits: With several donors compared, 4.5% to 6.5% of naive CD4 clonotypes were shared.

Turning to this clone: No antigen is known for it.

Each sample came from a Caucasian adult donor living in Nashville, Tennessee. This CDR3 spans 16 amino acids. The ends lost 4 bases at V and 2 bases at J; junction bases unmatched: 12. The V gene's germline CDR1 is GTSNPN and CDR2 SVGIG (reference sequence). Genomic DNA of every subset was divided equally among multiple immunoSEQ plates. The input for sorted-subset replicate PCRs was about 210 ng DNA, around 27,000 T cell genomes. Measured with immunoSEQ multiplex PCR; TCRdb has only the in-frame clones, and not every one. The sample lists over a million clones, roughly 75% occurring once. The source is a man aged 18 to 30 in good health. Sequenced input: memory CD4+ T cells sorted from blood. Described subset: CD45RA-negative fraction. The rearrangement joins TRBV30 to TRBJ2-5; 8 nucleotides match TRBD2. In DNA form, the CDR3 reads TGTGCCTGGAATCTAGGGGCGGGAGGAAGACAAGAGACCCAGTACTTC. Translation gives CAWNLGAGGRQETQYF.